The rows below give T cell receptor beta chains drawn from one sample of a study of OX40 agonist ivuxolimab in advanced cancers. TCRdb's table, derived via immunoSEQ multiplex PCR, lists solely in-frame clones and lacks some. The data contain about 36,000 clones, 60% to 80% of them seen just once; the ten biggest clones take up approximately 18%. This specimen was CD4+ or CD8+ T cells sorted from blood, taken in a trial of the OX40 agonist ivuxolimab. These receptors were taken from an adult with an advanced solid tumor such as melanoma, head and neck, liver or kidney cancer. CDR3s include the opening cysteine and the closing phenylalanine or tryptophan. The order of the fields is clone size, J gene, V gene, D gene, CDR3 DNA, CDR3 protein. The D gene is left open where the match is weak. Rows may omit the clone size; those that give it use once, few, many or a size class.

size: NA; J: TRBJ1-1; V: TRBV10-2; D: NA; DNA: TGCGCCAGCAGTGAGTCATTTGACAGATCTGCTTTCTTT; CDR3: CASSESFDRSAFF
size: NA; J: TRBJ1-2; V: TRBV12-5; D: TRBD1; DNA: TGTGCTAGTGGGTCGACAGGGTTGCATGGCTACACCTTC; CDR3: CASGSTGLHGYTF
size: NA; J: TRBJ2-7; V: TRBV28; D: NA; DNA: TGTGCCAGCAGCCCAATCGGGGCAGGAAGGGAGCAGTACTTC; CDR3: CASSPIGAGREQYF
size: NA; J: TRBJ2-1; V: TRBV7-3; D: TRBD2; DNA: TGTGCCAGCAGCTTAACGACCACTAGCGGGGGGCGGGATGAGCAGTTCTTC; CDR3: CASSLTTTSGGRDEQFF
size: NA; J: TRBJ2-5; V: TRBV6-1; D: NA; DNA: TGTGCCAGCAGTGAAAGGGAATTGCAGACCCAGTACTTC; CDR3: CASSERELQTQYF
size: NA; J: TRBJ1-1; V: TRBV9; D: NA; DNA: TGTGCCAGCAGCGTAGCTCCCAGGGCTGACACTGAAGCTTTCTTT; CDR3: CASSVAPRADTEAFF
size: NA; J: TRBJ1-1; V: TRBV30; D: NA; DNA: TGTGCCTGGAGTGTATTAGGGGCTCTGAACACTGAAGCTTTCTTT; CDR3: CAWSVLGALNTEAFF
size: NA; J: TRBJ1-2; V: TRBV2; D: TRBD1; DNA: TGTGCCAGCAGGGCGGGACAGATCTATGGCTACACCTTC; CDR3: CASRAGQIYGYTF
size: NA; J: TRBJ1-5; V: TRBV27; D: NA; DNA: TGTGCCAGCAGTTTTTTATCGGGTCAGCCCCAGCATTTT; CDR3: CASSFLSGQPQHF
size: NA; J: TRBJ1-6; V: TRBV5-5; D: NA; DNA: TGTGCCAGCAGCTTGGGGGGCCAGGGTCAGTATAATTCACCCCTCCACTTT; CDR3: CASSLGGQGQYNSPLHF
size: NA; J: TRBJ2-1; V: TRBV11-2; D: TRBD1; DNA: TGTGCCAGCAGTCGTGCCGGGACAGGGGGCTACAATGAGCAGTTCTTC; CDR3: CASSRAGTGGYNEQFF
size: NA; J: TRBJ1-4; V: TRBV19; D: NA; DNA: TGTGCCAGTAGTATCCAGGTTTACAGGAAAGTATCGGAAAAACTGTTTTTT; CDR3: CASSIQVYRKVSEKLFF
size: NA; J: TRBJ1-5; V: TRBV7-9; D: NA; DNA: TGTGCCAGCAGCTTTGGGGGTAGCAGCAATCAGCCCCAGCATTTT; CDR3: CASSFGGSSNQPQHF
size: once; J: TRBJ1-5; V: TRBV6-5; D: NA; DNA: TGTGCCAGCAGTTATGGCGGGGCTCAGCCCCAGCATTTT; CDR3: CASSYGGAQPQHF
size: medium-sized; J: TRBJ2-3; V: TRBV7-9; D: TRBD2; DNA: TGTGCCAGCAGCTTAGAAGCGGGGGGGCAAGTAGATACGCAGTATTTT; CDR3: CASSLEAGGQVDTQYF
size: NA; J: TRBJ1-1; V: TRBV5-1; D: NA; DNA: TGCGCCAGCAGCCTGGAAGGGGGGCATGAAGCTTTCTTT; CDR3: CASSLEGGHEAFF
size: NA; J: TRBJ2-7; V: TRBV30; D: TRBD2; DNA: TGTGCCTGGATGCCGGGGGGGCCTGGGGAGCAGTACTTC; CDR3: CAWMPGGPGEQYF
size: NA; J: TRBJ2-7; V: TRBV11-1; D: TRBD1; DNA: TGTGCCAGCACCTTAGGCGGGACAGGGCCCTACGAGCAGTACTTC; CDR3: CASTLGGTGPYEQYF
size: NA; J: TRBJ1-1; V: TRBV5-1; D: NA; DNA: TGCGCCAGCAGCCCACAGGGCGCCCGCACTGAAGCTTTCTTT; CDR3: CASSPQGARTEAFF
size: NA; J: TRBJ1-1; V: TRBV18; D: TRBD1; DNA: TGTGCCAGCTCACGAGAGACAGGGGGCAACACTGAAGCTTTCTTT; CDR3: CASSRETGGNTEAFF
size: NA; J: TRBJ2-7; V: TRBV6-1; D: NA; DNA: TGTGCCAGCAGTTCGTGGGGAGACGAGCAGTACTTC; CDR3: CASSSWGDEQYF
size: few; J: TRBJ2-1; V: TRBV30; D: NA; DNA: TGTGCCTGGTTCTTAAGGACAGAGGGGAATGAGCAGTTCTTC; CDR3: CAWFLRTEGNEQFF